The rows below give T cell receptor beta chains drawn from one sample of a study of blood T cells in healthy people across ages. One entry per CDR3 protein, called by TCRdb with MiXCR from the 5' RACE reads. The sample has fewer than 900,000 distinct CDR3 sequences; 40% to 45% are singletons. Material for sequencing was blood. All receptors derive from a woman aged 60-75 years in good health. Both conserved end residues are part of each CDR3. D genes are given only for firm matches. Size values are once, few and many counts, or a class for expanded clones, and some rows have none.

V gene	D gene	J gene	clone size	CDR3 protein	CDR3 DNA
TRBV6-4	TRBD1	TRBJ2-7	NA	CASSAHGQGSYEQYF	TGTGCCAGCAGCGCCCATGGACAGGGATCCTACGAGCAGTACTTC
TRBV6-2/TRBV6-3	TRBD1	TRBJ2-7	NA	CASGLTGGEQYF	TGTGCCAGCGGATTGACAGGGGGCGAGCAGTACTTC
TRBV24-1	TRBD1	TRBJ2-5	once	CATSEAGGVEQYF	TGTGCCACCAGTGAGGCAGGGGGCGTTGAGCAGTACTTC
TRBV7-2	NA	TRBJ1-4	once	CASSLEWGSGEKPFF	TGTGCCAGCAGCCTGGAATGGGGAAGCGGTGAAAAACCGTTTTTT
TRBV20-1	NA	TRBJ1-6	NA	CSARDPQVGGLPTPLHF	TGCAGTGCTAGAGATCCTCAGGTCGGGGGTTTACCGACACCCCTCCACTTT
TRBV7-2	TRBD2	TRBJ2-7	many	CASSLSTSGPYEQYF	TGTGCCAGCAGCTTAAGTACTAGCGGGCCGTACGAGCAGTACTTC
TRBV19	TRBD2	TRBJ2-5	few	CASGLDLQETQYF	TGTGCCAGTGGACTAGACCTACAAGAGACCCAGTACTTC
TRBV3-1	NA	TRBJ2-1	many	CASSLLQGGAGEQFF	TGTGCCAGCAGCCTTCTTCAGGGGGGCGCGGGTGAGCAGTTCTTC
TRBV7-2	TRBD2	TRBJ2-3	NA	CASTSRGADTQYF	TGTGCCAGCACCTCACGGGGGGCAGATACGCAGTATTTT
TRBV6-2/TRBV6-3	NA	TRBJ1-6	once	CASSYTPTGLNSPLHF	TGTGCCAGCAGTTACACACCTACAGGGCTCAACTCACCCCTCCACTTT
TRBV6-1	TRBD1	TRBJ2-7	NA	CASRQGESRDRHEQYF	TGTGCCAGCAGGCAGGGGGAGTCCCGCGATCGCCACGAGCAGTACTTC
TRBV20-1	TRBD1	TRBJ1-1	few	CSADPGTGGGRNTEAFF	TGCAGTGCTGATCCGGGGACAGGGGGCGGTCGGAACACTGAAGCTTTCTTT
TRBV9	NA	TRBJ2-3	NA	CASSVSGDTQYF	TGTGCCAGCAGCGTATCTGGAGATACGCAGTATTTT
TRBV20-1	TRBD1	TRBJ2-5	NA	CSASARGRRQETQYF	TGCAGTGCTAGTGCCAGGGGGCGCAGGCAAGAGACCCAGTACTTC
TRBV9	TRBD2	TRBJ2-1	many	CASSVAGGSSYNEQFF	TGTGCCAGCAGTGTAGCGGGGGGGAGCTCCTACAATGAGCAGTTCTTC
TRBV24-1	TRBD1	TRBJ2-1	NA	CVTSDFRGQGADNEQIF	TGTGTCACCAGTGATTTTAGGGGACAGGGGGCGGACAATGAGCAGATCTTC
TRBV11-3	NA	TRBJ2-1	NA	CASSADWGNEQFF	TGTGCCAGCAGCGCGGACTGGGGGAATGAGCAGTTCTTC